The next 13 T cell receptor beta chains were all read from a single sample in a study of OX40 agonist ivuxolimab in advanced cancers. The protocol was immunoSEQ multiplex PCR, while the TCRdb copy is restricted to in-frame clones and leaves out a portion. The sample records about 28,000 clones, roughly 88% being singletons. The specimen comprised CD4+ or CD8+ T cells sorted from blood, sampled in a trial of the OX40 agonist ivuxolimab. The receptor set was obtained from an adult with an advanced solid tumor such as melanoma, head and neck, liver or kidney cancer.

V usage is TRBV2 and J usage is TRBJ2-1, with 9 bases identical to TRBD1. There are 16 residues in the CDR3. Trimming cost V 4 bases and J 3 bases; bases outside gene matches: 7. Germline CDR1 and CDR2: SNHLY and FYNNEI. The DNA of the CDR3 is TGTGCCAGCAGTGCCCACGGACAGGGGAACTACAATGAGCAGTTCTTC. Translating it yields CASSAHGQGNYNEQFF.

CDR3 protein: CASSMPRGYNQPQHF. CDR3 sequence (DNA): TGTGCCAGTAGTATGCCCAGGGGATACAATCAGCCCCAGCATTTT. The J gene is TRBJ1-5, the V gene TRBV19; D might be TRBD1 (6 bases). Between the trimmed V and J ends, which lost 3 bases and 3 bases, there was a span of 12 bases. The CDR3 has 15 amino acids. Germline assignment: CDR1 LNHDA and CDR2 SQIVND (reference sequence).

A word on this clone: The CDR3 ends on some other residue instead of the conserved phenylalanine or tryptophan, so this is likely a read error. The J gene is TRBJ1-5, the V gene TRBV5-8; D unclear. V lost 0 bases to trimming and J lost 0 bases, with 10 bases between them. Germline values: CDR1 SGHTS, CDR2 YDEGEE. CDR3 length: 16 amino acids. Here the CDR3 reads CASSLAGDGSNQPQHL. The CDR3 nucleotides read TGTGCCAGCAGCTTGGCTGGAGACGGTAGCAATCAGCCCCAGCATCTT.

The chain joins TRBV4-2 to TRBJ2-1; D possibly matches TRBD1 or TRBD2 (6 bases each). This CDR3 contains 13 residues. The germline V gene encodes CDR1 LGHNA and CDR2 YNFKEQ. The V gene lost 0 bases and the J gene lost 15 bases, with 15 bases spanning the gap. The CDR3, as DNA: TGTGCCAGCAGCCAAGAGGGAGGACAGATTCTGTTCTTC. Translation gives CASSQEGGQILFF.

The chain carries TRBV10-3 and TRBJ2-1; 8 nucleotides align to TRBD1. Germline assignment: CDR1 ENHRY and CDR2 SYGVKD. The CDR3 is 14 amino acids. V dropped 3 bases and J dropped 3; count of bases not matched to a gene: 1. CDR3 sequence (DNA): TGTGCCATCAGTGAAGGGACAGGCTACAATGAGCAGTTCTTC. Translating gives CAISEGTGYNEQFF.

The rearrangement uses TRBV15 and TRBJ2-3, with 8 bases aligning to TRBD2. With V trimmed by 3 bases and J by 5 bases, 10 bases remained unmatched. Germline V gene lookup returns CDR1 LNHNV and CDR2 YYDKDF (reference sequence). CDR3 size: 16 residues. The CDR3 loop reads CATSSTTGTRVDTQYF. The CDR3 bases are TGTGCCACCAGCAGTACTACCGGGACTAGGGTAGATACGCAGTATTTT.

Notes on this clone: The junction departs from germline at one end; a sequencing error may be responsible. This chain uses TRBV11-3 with TRBJ2-1; 9 positions agree with TRBD2. Germline-derived CDR1 and CDR2 are SGHNT and YENEEA. The CDR3 has 15 amino acids. The CDR3 spells CASIGGVGLAGHMVF. The CDR3 nucleotides are TGTGCCAGCATTGGAGGGGTCGGCCTAGCGGGACACATGGTCTTC.

This clone has only one observation. The chain links TRBV7-9 to TRBJ2-7; TRBD1 aligns across 9 bases. This CDR3 is built from 14 residues. V gave up 1 base and J gave up 5 bases; unmatched junction bases: 3. Germline values: CDR1 SEHNR, CDR2 FQNEAQ (reference sequence). The CDR3, as DNA: TGTGCCAGCAGCTTAGGGAGGACAGGGGACGAGCAGTACTTC. The encoded protein is CASSLGRTGDEQYF.

By sample fraction, this clone is large (0.1 to 1%). V usage is TRBV7-2 and J usage is TRBJ2-2, with 10 bases matching TRBD2. Germline values: CDR1 SGHTA, CDR2 FQGNSA. The CDR3 spans 16 residues. Losses at the gene ends were 4 bases for V and 6 bases for J; bases not matched to a gene: 8. CDR3 nucleotides: TGTGCCAGCAGCTACTCCCTAGCGGGAGTGGCCGGGGAGCTGTTTTTT. Translated: CASSYSLAGVAGELFF.

The genes are TRBV19 and TRBJ2-1; perhaps TRBD1 as D (5 bases). Trimming stripped 10 bases from V and 3 bases from J, with 19 bases between. Germline CDR1 is LNHDA and CDR2 is SQIVND (reference sequence). CDR3 size: 15 residues. This CDR3 is CATEAGYGSYNEQFF. DNA for the CDR3: TGTGCCACTGAGGCAGGGTACGGTAGCTACAATGAGCAGTTCTTC.

The V call is TRBV6-5, the J call TRBJ2-5; D could derive from TRBD1 or TRBD2 (5 bases each). Germline V lookup: CDR1 MNHEY, CDR2 SVGAGI. This CDR3 contains 14 residues. V lost 6 bases and J 1 base, leaving 12 bases between the germline ends. The CDR3 here is CASSHGGGQETQYF. In DNA, the CDR3 is TGTGCCAGCAGCCACGGTGGGGGCCAAGAGACCCAGTACTTC.

V usage is TRBV6-5 and J usage is TRBJ1-1; no reliable D call. The germline CDR1 and CDR2 sequences are MNHEY and SVGAGI. Trimming removed 0 bases from V and 1 base from J, with 3 bases in between. The CDR3 contains 13 residues. The CDR3 region has the DNA TGTGCCAGCAGTTACTCCCGGAACACTGAAGCTTTCTTT. Translation gives CASSYSRNTEAFF.

This rearrangement joins TRBV11-3 to TRBJ2-7; D is ambiguous. The CDR3 runs 16 residues. Trimming took off 5 bases at V and 0 bases at J, with 17 bases between the two ends. Germline V CDR1 and CDR2: SGHNT, YENEEA. CDR3 amino acids: CASSPPRGPISYEQYF. CDR3 DNA sequence: TGTGCCAGCAGCCCCCCCCGCGGACCGATCTCCTACGAGCAGTACTTC.